This T cell receptor (beta chain) originates from a study of T cell responses to AZD1222 COVID-19 vaccine. Points from the study as a whole: Just six AZD1222 recipients tested seropositive at baseline. Within unmutated variant regions lay the reported targets of nearly half of spike-specific TCRs.

The CDR3 length is 14 residues. Germline lookup yields CDR1 SGHAT and CDR2 FQNNGV. Deletions cut 10 bases from V and 0 bases from J, with 13 bases between. Regarding this clone: The antigen is undetermined.

Using immunoSEQ multiplex PCR, the repertoire was profiled, and TCRdb retains in-frame clones only, with some absent. The table records about 120,000 clones, around 84% of them present only once. The material was peripheral blood, obtained 28 days after the second AZD1222 dose. The receptor was isolated from an adult who received the AZD1222 COVID-19 vaccine. The V gene is TRBV11-2, the J gene TRBJ2-1; D possibly corresponds to TRBD2 (6 bases). In DNA form, the CDR3 reads TGTGCCACTGAGCGGGCCTACTCCTACAATGAGCAGTTCTTC. Its protein product is CATERAYSYNEQFF.